This is a list of T cell receptor beta chains from one sample in a study of glioma-infiltrating T cells after dendritic cell vaccination. Profiling relied on immunoSEQ multiplex PCR, and the TCRdb table lists in-frame clones only, not all of them. This sample has more than 75,000 clones, with around 83% found just once. The specimen comprised blood, sampled after dendritic cell vaccination. The receptors were gathered from a human donor with glioblastoma. Both conserved end residues are part of each CDR3. Each record gives: CDR3 DNA, CDR3 protein, clone size, V gene, J gene, D gene. A D gene is named only where the DNA matches it firmly. Expanded clones are given a class, and other clones once, few, many or no size at all.

TGTGCCAGCAGCTTTAGCGGGGGGGAACCTAGCACAGATACGCAGTATTTT	CASSFSGGEPSTDTQYF	NA	TRBV7-3	TRBJ2-3	TRBD2
TGCGCCAGCAGCTTGCTCGGGGCTGGAAACACCATATATTTT	CASSLLGAGNTIYF	NA	TRBV5-1	TRBJ1-3	NA
TGTGCCAGCAGCAGCGACAGGGGTGGGTTGTTGTTCGAGCAGTACTTC	CASSSDRGGLLFEQYF	few	TRBV7-2	TRBJ2-7	TRBD1
TGTGCCAGCAGCTTACAACAGGCAACTAATGAAAAACTGTTTTTT	CASSLQQATNEKLFF	once	TRBV7-2	TRBJ1-4	NA
TGTGCCAGTAACACAGGTGGCGGAGAGACCCAGTACTTC	CASNTGGGETQYF	NA	TRBV19	TRBJ2-5	NA
TGTGCCTGGAGTGTTGCGGGGGGGCAGAATGAGCAGTTCTTC	CAWSVAGGQNEQFF	NA	TRBV30	TRBJ2-1	TRBD2
TGTGCCAGTACCGGGACTTCGAACACCGGGGAGCTGTTTTTT	CASTGTSNTGELFF	NA	TRBV2	TRBJ2-2	NA
TGCGCCAGCAGCCAAGACCCGGGACAGGGAATAGGGACAGATACGCAGTATTTT	CASSQDPGQGIGTDTQYF	NA	TRBV4-1	TRBJ2-3	TRBD1
TGTGCCAGCAGCGCCGGGACAGATGAGCAGTTCTTC	CASSAGTDEQFF	NA	TRBV13	TRBJ2-1	TRBD1
TGTGCCAGCAGCTTAGAACAGTATAATTCACCCCTCCACTTT	CASSLEQYNSPLHF	NA	TRBV7-6	TRBJ1-6	NA
TGTGGGGTAGCGGGGGACTTAGAGACCCAGTACTTC	CGVAGDLETQYF	NA	TRBV30	TRBJ2-5	TRBD2
TGTGCCAGCAGTTGGACGGGGAGGATTTCGTTTTTT	CASSWTGRISFF	NA	TRBV6-6	TRBJ1-4	NA
TGTGCCACCAGCGGGCGGGACGGCCACTCCTACGAGCAGTACTTC	CATSGRDGHSYEQYF	NA	TRBV15	TRBJ2-7	NA
TGTGCCAGCGCGCTGGGGGGCCAAGAGACCCAGTACTTC	CASALGGQETQYF	NA	TRBV6-5	TRBJ2-5	NA
TGTGCCAGCAGCTTAGGAGGGGGTAATGAAAAACTGTTTTTT	CASSLGGGNEKLFF	NA	TRBV7-9	TRBJ1-4	NA
TGTGCCAGCAGCCAAGAGGGTCAGGGCGCTGAAGCTTTCTTT	CASSQEGQGAEAFF	NA	TRBV4-2	TRBJ1-1	NA
TGTGCCTGGAGTGTAGTACTCGGGGGGGAGCAGTACTTC	CAWSVVLGGEQYF	NA	TRBV30	TRBJ2-7	TRBD2
TGTGCCAGCAGCACGGGGGGCGGAGGCGAGCAGTACTTC	CASSTGGGGEQYF	NA	TRBV28	TRBJ2-7	NA
TGTGCCAGCAGTTACTCGCCAGGGGGCGACTATGGCTACACCTTC	CASSYSPGGDYGYTF	NA	TRBV6-6	TRBJ1-2	TRBD1
TGCGCCAGCAGACCGGGAGTCCTCACGTACGAGCAGTACTTC	CASRPGVLTYEQYF	NA	TRBV5-1	TRBJ2-7	NA
TGTGCCACCGGAGAAAACAGGGGGCCCTACGAGCAGTACTTC	CATGENRGPYEQYF	NA	TRBV15	TRBJ2-7	TRBD1
TGTGCCAGCAGCTTTCGATCCTGGGGGGACCCTTTTAATTCACCCCTCCACTTT	CASSFRSWGDPFNSPLHF	NA	TRBV7-9	TRBJ1-6	NA
TGCGCCAGCAGCTCGGACAGCCGAGCCTACGAGCAGTACTTC	CASSSDSRAYEQYF	NA	TRBV5-1	TRBJ2-7	NA
TGTGCCAGCAGCGCCCAAGACAGCCGCTCTGGAAACACCATATATTTT	CASSAQDSRSGNTIYF	NA	TRBV9	TRBJ1-3	NA
TGTGCCAGCAGTTCCTTCCGAGCGCCGTTATGGACCCAGTACTTC	CASSSFRAPLWTQYF	NA	TRBV6-5	TRBJ2-5	NA
TGTGCCAGCTCAGGACAGGGAGTCGGCTACGAGCAGTACTTC	CASSGQGVGYEQYF	NA	TRBV18	TRBJ2-7	TRBD1
TGTGCCAGCCACTTAGATCCCACCGGGGAGCTGTTTTTT	CASHLDPTGELFF	NA	TRBV6-6	TRBJ2-2	NA
TGTGCCAGTAAGGTCAGCGCGAACACCGGGGAGCTGTTTTTT	CASKVSANTGELFF	few	TRBV19	TRBJ2-2	NA
TGTGCCAGCTCACCCGGGACAGTCCAAGAGACCCAGTACTTC	CASSPGTVQETQYF	NA	TRBV18	TRBJ2-5	TRBD1
TGTGCCAGCAGTCTACTAGCGGGGGCCCCCGATTTT	CASSLLAGAPDF	few	TRBV2	TRBJ2-3	TRBD2
TGTGCCAGCAGCGCGACACTCCCAGGGGGCCAGAACACCGGGGAGCTGTTTTTT	CASSATLPGGQNTGELFF	NA	TRBV9	TRBJ2-2	TRBD1
TGTGCCAGCAGCCAGCCCCGCGGGGCTAATGAAAAACTGTTTTTT	CASSQPRGANEKLFF	NA	TRBV5-5	TRBJ1-4	NA
TGCAGCGTTGAAGATACTGCAACTAATGAAAAACTGTTTTTT	CSVEDTATNEKLFF	NA	TRBV29-1	TRBJ1-4	NA
TGTGCCAGCAGCTCTAAAAGGGACAGCACCTACACCGGGGAGCTGTTTTTT	CASSSKRDSTYTGELFF	once	TRBV7-3	TRBJ2-2	TRBD1
TGTGCCAGCAGCTTAGGGCAGGGGGAGAACACTGAAGCTTTCTTT	CASSLGQGENTEAFF	NA	TRBV13	TRBJ1-1	TRBD1